A selection of T cell receptor beta chains follows, all from one sample in a study of T cells in Graves' hyperthyroidism and ophthalmopathy. TCRdb analysed the multiplex PCR reads with MiXCR anew, one entry per CDR3 protein. The sample includes about 480,000 distinct CDR3 sequences, around 15% of them seen just once. The sequencing input was blood. Source of these receptors: a woman younger than 35 with Graves' hyperthyroidism. CDR3s include the opening cysteine and the closing phenylalanine or tryptophan. D genes are given only for firm matches. The listing skips clone size in some rows; elsewhere it reads once, few, many or a size class.

clone size	V gene	D gene	J gene	CDR3 protein	CDR3 DNA
many	TRBV25-1	TRBD2	TRBJ2-1	CASSEYKGTSGYNEQFF	TGTGCCAGCAGTGAATATAAAGGGACTAGCGGTTACAATGAGCAGTTCTTC
many	TRBV11-2	TRBD2	TRBJ2-1	CAIPGGNEQFF	TGTGCCATCCCGGGGGGCAATGAGCAGTTCTTC
many	TRBV19	.	TRBJ1-5	CASSIPGTHNQPQHF	TGTGCCAGTAGTATCCCAGGGACACACAATCAGCCCCAGCATTTT
many	TRBV12-3/TRBV12-4	.	TRBJ2-1	CASSLTPGVNEQFF	TGTGCCAGCAGTTTAACGCCGGGGGTTAATGAGCAGTTCTTC
many	TRBV12-3/TRBV12-4	.	TRBJ1-2	CASSPGRRSNYGYTF	TGTGCCAGCAGCCCTGGACGACGGTCTAACTATGGCTACACCTTC
few	TRBV12-3/TRBV12-4	.	TRBJ2-2	CASSSGLLTGELFF	TGTGCCAGCAGTTCGGGACTTCTCACCGGGGAGCTGTTTTTT
.	TRBV20-1	.	TRBJ1-1	CSARDTAAGFAFF	TGCAGTGCTAGAGATACTGCGGCAGGCTTCGCTTTCTTT
.	TRBV5-1	.	TRBJ1-4	CASSLGRAEEKLFF	TGCGCCAGCAGCTTGGGGCGGGCCGAGGAAAAACTGTTTTTT
.	TRBV20-1	.	TRBJ2-1	CSAPKLTTRAGPYNEQFF	TGCAGTGCTCCCAAACTTACGACTAGAGCGGGTCCCTACAATGAGCAGTTCTTC
many	TRBV2	.	TRBJ2-5	CASLGGEQETQYF	TGTGCCAGCCTAGGGGGAGAACAAGAGACCCAGTACTTC
many	TRBV11-2	.	TRBJ1-1	CASSFATEAFF	TGTGCCAGCAGCTTCGCCACTGAAGCTTTCTTT
once	TRBV19	.	TRBJ2-2	CGSTARAGANTGELFF	TGTGGCAGTACCGCCAGAGCTGGGGCGAACACCGGGGAGCTGTTTTTT
many	TRBV2	.	TRBJ1-5	CASNREGGSNQPQHF	TGTGCCAGCAATAGGGAAGGGGGTAGCAATCAGCCCCAGCATTTT
many	TRBV6-1	TRBD2	TRBJ2-1	CASMGLAGVNEQFF	TGTGCCAGCATGGGACTAGCGGGAGTCAATGAGCAGTTCTTC
few	TRBV4-2	TRBD2	TRBJ2-1	CASSQPLAGYNEQFF	TGTGCCAGCAGCCAACCACTAGCGGGGTACAATGAGCAGTTCTTC
.	TRBV7-2	TRBD2	TRBJ2-2	CASSFSGSFWELFF	TGTGCCAGCAGCTTTAGCGGGAGCTTTTGGGAGCTGTTTTTT
.	TRBV12-3/TRBV12-4	TRBD2	TRBJ2-7	CASSLGRGLYYEQYF	TGTGCCAGCAGTTTAGGAAGGGGACTATACTACGAGCAGTACTTC
many	TRBV6-1	.	TRBJ2-7	CASSAARDRGPYEQYF	TGTGCCAGCAGTGCCGCCAGGGATCGAGGACCCTACGAGCAGTACTTC
many	TRBV20-1	TRBD2	TRBJ2-1	CSARDRADSGRGYNEQFF	TGCAGTGCTAGAGATCGAGCGGATAGCGGGAGAGGGTACAATGAGCAGTTCTTC
many	TRBV12-3/TRBV12-4	.	TRBJ1-4	CASSFENQRTRGEKLFF	TGTGCCAGCAGTTTTGAGAATCAGCGAACGAGGGGGGAAAAACTGTTTTTT
many	TRBV12-3/TRBV12-4	.	TRBJ2-3	CASSSGGGRADTQYF	TGTGCCAGCAGTTCTGGGGGCGGGAGAGCGGATACGCAGTATTTT
.	TRBV28	.	TRBJ2-7	CASSLWRDSYEQYF	TGTGCCAGCAGTTTATGGAGGGATAGCTACGAGCAGTACTTC
many	TRBV28	.	TRBJ1-1	CASNPGTPNTEAFF	TGTGCCAGCAATCCCGGGACACCTAACACTGAAGCTTTCTTT
many	TRBV12-3/TRBV12-4	.	TRBJ2-5	CASSRPGAQETQYF	TGTGCCAGCAGTCGCCCGGGAGCGCAAGAGACCCAGTACTTC
.	TRBV5-1	.	TRBJ1-5	CASSLDPGNQPQHF	TGCGCCAGCAGCTTGGATCCAGGGAATCAGCCCCAGCATTTT
.	TRBV19	TRBD1	TRBJ2-1	CAIGMTGGYNEQFF	TGTGCCATTGGGATGACAGGGGGTTACAATGAGCAGTTCTTC
many	TRBV2	.	TRBJ1-1	CASSEQRGTEAFF	TGTGCCAGCAGTGAACAACGGGGCACTGAAGCTTTCTTT
many	TRBV3-1	TRBD1	TRBJ1-5	CASSPGQGWPQHF	TGTGCCAGCAGCCCGGGACAGGGTTGGCCCCAGCATTTT
many	TRBV10-3	.	TRBJ1-3	CAISSDLFGNTIYF	TGTGCCATCAGTTCGGACCTCTTTGGAAACACCATATATTTT
.	TRBV9	TRBD1	TRBJ2-3	CASSVAAGQGFSDTQYF	TGTGCCAGCAGCGTAGCTGCGGGACAGGGTTTCTCGGATACGCAGTATTTT
many	TRBV18	TRBD2	TRBJ2-5	CASSPGLAPQETQYF	TGTGCCAGCTCACCGGGACTAGCGCCACAAGAGACCCAGTACTTC
many	TRBV10-2	TRBD1	TRBJ1-1	CASSGIGGGEAFF	TGCGCCAGCAGTGGAATAGGGGGCGGTGAAGCTTTCTTT
.	TRBV28	.	TRBJ2-1	CASRRGSPYNEQFF	TGTGCCAGCCGTAGGGGGAGCCCCTACAATGAGCAGTTCTTC
many	TRBV7-3	TRBD1	TRBJ1-1	CASSLGGSEAFF	TGTGCCAGCAGTTTAGGGGGCTCTGAAGCTTTCTTT
.	TRBV20-1	.	TRBJ1-1	CSATTTGAMNTEAFF	TGCAGTGCGACGACGACGGGGGCCATGAACACTGAAGCTTTCTTT
many	TRBV3-1	.	TRBJ1-5	CASSQASSNQPQHF	TGTGCCAGCAGCCAAGCTAGTAGCAATCAGCCCCAGCATTTT
many	TRBV6-1	.	TRBJ2-1	CASSARVGYNEQFF	TGTGCCAGCAGTGCCCGGGTGGGGTACAATGAGCAGTTCTTC
few	TRBV15	.	TRBJ1-1	CATSRSRTFDTEAFF	TGTGCCACCAGCAGATCTCGCACCTTTGACACTGAAGCTTTCTTT
few	TRBV20-1	.	TRBJ1-2	CSARDRTDSNYGYTF	TGCAGTGCTAGAGATAGAACAGACTCTAACTATGGCTACACCTTC
many	TRBV10-3	.	TRBJ2-5	CAISGPGGGRETQYF	TGTGCCATCAGTGGCCCCGGGGGCGGGAGAGAGACCCAGTACTTC
.	TRBV5-4	.	TRBJ2-5	CASSLKLGEETQYF	TGTGCCAGCAGCTTGAAACTCGGGGAAGAGACCCAGTACTTC
few	TRBV5-8	.	TRBJ2-7	CASSLASRPYLAYEQYF	TGTGCCAGCAGCCTCGCAAGTCGCCCTTACCTAGCCTACGAGCAGTACTTC
.	TRBV4-1	TRBD1	TRBJ1-2	CASSQTGGEYGYTF	TGCGCCAGCAGCCAAACAGGGGGCGAATATGGCTACACCTTC